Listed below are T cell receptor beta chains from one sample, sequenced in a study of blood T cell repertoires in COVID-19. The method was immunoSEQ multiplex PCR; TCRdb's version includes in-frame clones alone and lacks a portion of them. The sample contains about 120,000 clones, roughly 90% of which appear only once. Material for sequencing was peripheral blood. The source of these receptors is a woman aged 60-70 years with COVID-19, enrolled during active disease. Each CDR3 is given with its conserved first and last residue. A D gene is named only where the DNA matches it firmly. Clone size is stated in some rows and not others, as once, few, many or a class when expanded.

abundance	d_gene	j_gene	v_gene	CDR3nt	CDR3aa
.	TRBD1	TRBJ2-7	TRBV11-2	TGTGCCAGCAGCATATATTCCGGGACAGGGGCCTACGAGCAGTACTTC	CASSIYSGTGAYEQYF
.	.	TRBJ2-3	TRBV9	TGTGCCAGCAGCGTAGAGGGCCAGGGATGGAGCACAGATACGCAGTATTTT	CASSVEGQGWSTDTQYF
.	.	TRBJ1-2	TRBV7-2	TGTGCCAGCAGCTTAGCTGGACAGTATGGCTACACCTTC	CASSLAGQYGYTF
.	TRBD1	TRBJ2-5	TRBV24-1	TGTGCCACCACCCATTTATCAGACAGGGGGCGAGAGACCCAGTACTTC	CATTHLSDRGRETQYF
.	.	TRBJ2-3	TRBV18	TGTGCCAGCTCACCACGTGGGTCCAGGGGCGCAGATACGCAGTATTTT	CASSPRGSRGADTQYF
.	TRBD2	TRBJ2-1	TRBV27	TGTGCCAGCAGTTTGGGCGGGGGCTCCTACAATGAGCAGTTCTTC	CASSLGGGSYNEQFF
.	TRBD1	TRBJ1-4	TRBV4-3	TGCGCCAGCAGCCGCCGGGACAGGAGATCCCTTGAAAAACTGTTTTTT	CASSRRDRRSLEKLFF
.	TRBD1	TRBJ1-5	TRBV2	TGTGCCAGCAGTGAAGGGCAGGGGGCAGGGCAGCCCCAGCATTTT	CASSEGQGAGQPQHF
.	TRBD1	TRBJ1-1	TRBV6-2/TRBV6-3	TGTGCCAGCAGTGTCCCGGGACAGGGGGACACTGAAGCTTTCTTT	CASSVPGQGDTEAFF
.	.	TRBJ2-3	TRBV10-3	TGTGCCATCAGTGGGACAGACACAGATACGCAGTATTTT	CAISGTDTDTQYF
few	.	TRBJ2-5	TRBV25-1	TGTGCCAGCAGTGAATACGGGGCCCAGTACTTC	CASSEYGAQYF
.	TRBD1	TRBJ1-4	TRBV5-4	TGTGCCAGCAGCTTCGACCCCACAGGGGAGGTGGAAAAACTGTTTTTT	CASSFDPTGEVEKLFF
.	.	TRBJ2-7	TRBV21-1	TGTGCCAGCAGCAAAGCGACTATGTCTTTTCTGGGGACAGGGAGGTCCTACGAGCAGTACTTC	CASSKATMSFLGTGRSYEQYF
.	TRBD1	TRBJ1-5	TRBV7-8	TGTGCCAGCAGCTTTGACAGGGTGGGTCAGCCCCAGCATTTT	CASSFDRVGQPQHF
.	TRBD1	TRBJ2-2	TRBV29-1	TGCAGTGGTACCCAGGGGGCCGGGGAGCTGTTTTTT	CSGTQGAGELFF
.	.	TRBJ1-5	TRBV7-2	TGTGCCAGCAGCTTAGACAGCACAGGGTATCAGCCCCAGCATTTT	CASSLDSTGYQPQHF
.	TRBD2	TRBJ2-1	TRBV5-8	TGTGCCAGCAGCTTGGGCCTAGCGGAGTACAATGAGCAGTTCTTC	CASSLGLAEYNEQFF
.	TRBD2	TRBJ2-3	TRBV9	TGTGCCAGCAGCGGTCTAGCGGGGGGCCGAGGGACGCAGTATTTT	CASSGLAGGRGTQYF
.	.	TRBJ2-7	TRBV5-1	TGCGCCAGCGCTAAAGCGGACAGATCCTACGAGCAGTACTTC	CASAKADRSYEQYF
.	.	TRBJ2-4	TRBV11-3	TGTGCCAGCAGCTTGGGAGGGGGTAGGAACATTCAGTACTTC	CASSLGGGRNIQYF
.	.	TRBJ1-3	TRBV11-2	TGTGCCAGCAGCTTATATATAACCAGCTCTGGAAACACCATATATTTT	CASSLYITSSGNTIYF
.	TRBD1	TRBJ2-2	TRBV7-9	TGTGCCAGCATCATGGGAGCCGGGACAGGGGCCACCGGGGAGCTGTTTTTT	CASIMGAGTGATGELFF
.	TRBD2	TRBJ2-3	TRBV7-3	TGTGCCAGCAGCTTACAAGCGGGGGGCACAGATACGCAGTATTTT	CASSLQAGGTDTQYF
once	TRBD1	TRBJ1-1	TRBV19	TGTGCCAGTAGTATAGGGGGACAGTACACTGAAGCTTTCTTT	CASSIGGQYTEAFF
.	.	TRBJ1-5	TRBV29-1	TGCAGCGCCAACCGCGGGGTTGGTCAGCCCCAGCATTTT	CSANRGVGQPQHF
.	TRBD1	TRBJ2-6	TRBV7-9	TGTGCCAGCAGCGAGGACAGGCGGCCTTCTGGGGCCAACGTCCTGACTTTC	CASSEDRRPSGANVLTF
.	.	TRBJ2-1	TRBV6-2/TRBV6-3	TGTGCCAGCAGTTTCTCCCCCGGGCGAAGTCTTAGCGATGAGCAGTTCTTC	CASSFSPGRSLSDEQFF
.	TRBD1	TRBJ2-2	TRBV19	TGTGCCAGTAGTGGACAGGGAAGGACCGGGGAGCTGTTTTTT	CASSGQGRTGELFF
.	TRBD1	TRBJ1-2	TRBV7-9	TGTGCCAGCAGCTTAGCTGGGACAGAGTATGGCTACACCTTC	CASSLAGTEYGYTF
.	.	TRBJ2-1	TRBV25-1	TGTGCCAGCAGTGAATATGGCAGATCGTATGAGCAGTTCTTC	CASSEYGRSYEQFF
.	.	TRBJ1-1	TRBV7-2	TGTGCCAGCAGCTTAGTAGGGGGTTCAATGAACACTGAAGCTTTCTTT	CASSLVGGSMNTEAFF
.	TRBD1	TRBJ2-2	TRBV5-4	TGTGCCAGCAGCTTGGAGGGGACAGGGTCCGGGGAGCTGTTTTTT	CASSLEGTGSGELFF
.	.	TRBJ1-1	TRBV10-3	TGTGCCATCAGTGAGGAAGGGGACACTGAAGCTTTCTTT	CAISEEGDTEAFF
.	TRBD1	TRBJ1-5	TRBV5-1	TGCGCCAGCAGCCAAACAGGGGGGACGAATCAGCCCCAGCATTTT	CASSQTGGTNQPQHF
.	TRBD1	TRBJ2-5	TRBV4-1	TGCGCCAGCAGGAAACAGGGGTCCCTCCAAGAGACCCAGTACTTC	CASRKQGSLQETQYF
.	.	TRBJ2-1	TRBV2	TGTGCCAGCAGCCCGCGGGCGGATGGGGTCAATGAGCAGTTCTTC	CASSPRADGVNEQFF
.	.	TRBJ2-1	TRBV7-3	TGTGCCAGCAGCTTAAGTGGGACACTCAATGAGCAGTTCTTC	CASSLSGTLNEQFF
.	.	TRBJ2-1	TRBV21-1	TGTGCCAGCAGCAAAGAGGGCGGCAGGGGGCTAACCTACAATGAGCAGTTCTTC	CASSKEGGRGLTYNEQFF